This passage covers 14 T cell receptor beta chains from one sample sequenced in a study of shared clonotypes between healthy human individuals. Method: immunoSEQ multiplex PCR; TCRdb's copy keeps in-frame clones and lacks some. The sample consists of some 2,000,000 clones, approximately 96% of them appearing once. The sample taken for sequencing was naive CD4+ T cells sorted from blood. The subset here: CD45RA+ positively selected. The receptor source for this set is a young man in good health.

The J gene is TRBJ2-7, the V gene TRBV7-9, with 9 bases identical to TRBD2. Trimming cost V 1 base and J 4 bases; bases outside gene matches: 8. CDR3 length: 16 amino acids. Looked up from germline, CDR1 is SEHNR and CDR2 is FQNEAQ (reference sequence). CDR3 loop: CASSLGGLAGKYEQYF. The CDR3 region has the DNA TGTGCCAGCAGCTTAGGAGGGCTAGCGGGGAAATACGAGCAGTACTTC.

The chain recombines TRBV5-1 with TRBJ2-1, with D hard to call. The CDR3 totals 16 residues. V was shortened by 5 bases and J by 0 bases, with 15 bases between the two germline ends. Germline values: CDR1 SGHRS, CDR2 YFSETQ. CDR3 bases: TGCGCCAGCAGACCCCAAATGACCACCTCCTACAATGAGCAGTTCTTC. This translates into CASRPQMTTSYNEQFF.

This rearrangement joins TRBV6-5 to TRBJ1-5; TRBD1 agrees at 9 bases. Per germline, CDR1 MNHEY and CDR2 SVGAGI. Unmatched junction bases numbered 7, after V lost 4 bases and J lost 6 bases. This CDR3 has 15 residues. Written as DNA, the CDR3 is TGTGCCAGCAGTTCCGGGACAGGGTACGGTCAGCCCCAGCATTTT. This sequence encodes CASSSGTGYGQPQHF.

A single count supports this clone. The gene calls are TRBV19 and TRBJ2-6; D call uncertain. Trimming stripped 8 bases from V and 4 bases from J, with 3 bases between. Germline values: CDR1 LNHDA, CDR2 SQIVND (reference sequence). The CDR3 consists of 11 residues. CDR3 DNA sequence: TGTGCCAGTGCCGGGGCCAACGTCCTGACTTTC. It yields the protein CASAGANVLTF.

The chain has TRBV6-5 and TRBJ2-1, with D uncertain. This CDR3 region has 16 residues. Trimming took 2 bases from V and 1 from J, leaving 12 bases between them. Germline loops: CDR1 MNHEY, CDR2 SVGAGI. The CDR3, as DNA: TGTGCCAGCAGTTACAAGGTTCTTCCTTCCTACAATGAGCAGTTCTTC. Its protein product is CASSYKVLPSYNEQFF.

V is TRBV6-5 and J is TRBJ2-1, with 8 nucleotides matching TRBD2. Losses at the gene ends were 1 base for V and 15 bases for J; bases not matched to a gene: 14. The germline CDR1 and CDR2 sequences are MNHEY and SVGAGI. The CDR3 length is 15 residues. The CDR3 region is CASSYWSGSPYPLFF. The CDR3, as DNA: TGTGCCAGCAGTTACTGGAGCGGGAGCCCCTATCCCCTGTTCTTC.

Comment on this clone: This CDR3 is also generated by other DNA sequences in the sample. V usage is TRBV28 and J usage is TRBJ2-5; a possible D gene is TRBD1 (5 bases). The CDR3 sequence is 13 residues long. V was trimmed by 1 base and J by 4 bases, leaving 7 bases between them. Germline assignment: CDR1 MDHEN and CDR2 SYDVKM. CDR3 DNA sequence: TGTGCCAGCAGTTTATCAGGGTTAGAGACCCAGTACTTC. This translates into CASSLSGLETQYF.

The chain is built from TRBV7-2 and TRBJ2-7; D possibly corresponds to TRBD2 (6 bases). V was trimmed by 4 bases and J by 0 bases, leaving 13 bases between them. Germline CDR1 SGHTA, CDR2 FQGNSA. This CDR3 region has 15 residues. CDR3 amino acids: CASSSRGISSYEQYF. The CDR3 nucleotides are TGTGCCAGCAGCTCGCGGGGCATAAGCTCCTACGAGCAGTACTTC.

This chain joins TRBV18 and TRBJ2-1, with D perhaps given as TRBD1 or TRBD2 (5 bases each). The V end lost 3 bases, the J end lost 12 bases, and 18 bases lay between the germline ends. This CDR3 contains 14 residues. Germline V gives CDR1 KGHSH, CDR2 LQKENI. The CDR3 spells CASSPRDGRKWQFF. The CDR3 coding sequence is TGTGCCAGCTCACCCCGGGACGGAAGAAAATGGCAGTTCTTC.

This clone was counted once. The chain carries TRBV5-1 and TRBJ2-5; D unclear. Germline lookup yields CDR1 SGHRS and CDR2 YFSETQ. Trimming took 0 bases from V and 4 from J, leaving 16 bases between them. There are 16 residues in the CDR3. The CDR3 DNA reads TGCGCCAGCAGCTTGGATGGTCAGAGCCCCCGAGAGACCCAGTACTTC. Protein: CASSLDGQSPRETQYF.

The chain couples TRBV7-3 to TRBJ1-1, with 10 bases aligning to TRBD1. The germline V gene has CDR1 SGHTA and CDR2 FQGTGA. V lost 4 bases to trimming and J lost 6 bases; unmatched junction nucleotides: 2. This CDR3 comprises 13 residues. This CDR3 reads CASSWDRGSEAFF. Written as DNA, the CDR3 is TGTGCCAGCAGCTGGGACAGGGGATCTGAAGCTTTCTTT.

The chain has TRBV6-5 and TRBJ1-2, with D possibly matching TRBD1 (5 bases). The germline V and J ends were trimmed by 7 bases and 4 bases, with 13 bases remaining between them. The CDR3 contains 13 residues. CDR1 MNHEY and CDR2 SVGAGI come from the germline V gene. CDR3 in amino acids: CASTSDIFYGYTF. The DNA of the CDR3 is TGTGCCAGCACTTCGGACATTTTCTATGGCTACACCTTC.

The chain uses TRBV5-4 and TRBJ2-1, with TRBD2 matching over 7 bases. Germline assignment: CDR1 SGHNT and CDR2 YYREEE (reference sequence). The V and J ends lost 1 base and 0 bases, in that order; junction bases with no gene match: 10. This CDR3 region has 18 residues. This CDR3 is CASSLPSGGGSSYNEQFF. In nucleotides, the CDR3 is TGTGCCAGCAGCTTGCCCTCAGGCGGGGGTAGCTCCTACAATGAGCAGTTCTTC. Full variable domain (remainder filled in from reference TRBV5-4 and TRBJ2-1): ETGVTQSPTHLIKTRGQQVTLRCSSQSGHNTVSWYQQALGQGPQFIFQYYREEENGRGNFPPRFSGLQFPNYSSELNVNALELDDSALYLCASSLPSGGGSSYNEQFFGPGTRLTVL.

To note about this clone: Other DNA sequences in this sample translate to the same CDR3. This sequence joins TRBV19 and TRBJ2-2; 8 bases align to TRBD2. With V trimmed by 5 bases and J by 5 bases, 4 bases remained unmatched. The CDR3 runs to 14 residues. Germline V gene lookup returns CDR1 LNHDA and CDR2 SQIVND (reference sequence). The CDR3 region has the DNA TGTGCCAGTAGTTCCCGCGGGGGGACCGGGGAGCTGTTTTTT. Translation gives CASSSRGGTGELFF.